One sample yielded the 26 T cell receptor beta chains listed below, sequenced in a study of blood T cell repertoires in COVID-19. Assay used: immunoSEQ multiplex PCR; TCRdb lists only in-frame clones, some missing. The data contain roughly 200,000 clones, 94% of them singletons. Material: peripheral blood. The receptors originated from a man aged 25-45 years with COVID-19, enrolled during active disease.

This clone has a single count. The rearrangement links TRBV19 to TRBJ2-7; 10 positions match TRBD1. The ends lost 10 bases at V and 4 bases at J; junction bases unmatched: 13. This CDR3 spans 15 amino acids. Germline V gene sequence: CDR1 LNHDA, CDR2 SQIVND (reference sequence). The CDR3 DNA is TGTGCCACCTCCCTAGGTGGGACAGGGGTTTACGAGCAGTACTTC. It specifies CATSLGGTGVYEQYF.

V gene TRBV12-3 or TRBV12-4 combines with J gene TRBJ2-2; D unresolved. The CDR3 has 12 residues. V lost 4 bases and J 5 bases, leaving 5 bases between the germline ends. CDR3 DNA: TGTGCCAGCAGTTGGAGTACCGGGGAGCTGTTTTTT. It is translated as CASSWSTGELFF.

The V call is TRBV5-1, the J call TRBJ2-1; D may be TRBD2 (6 bases). Trimming left V 4 bases short and J 12 bases short, with 14 bases between. The CDR3 runs to 12 residues. Looked up from germline, CDR1 is SGHRS and CDR2 is YFSETQ. CDR3 bases: TGCGCCAGCAGCACCCGGGACTCGAGGCAGTTCTTC. Its translation: CASSTRDSRQFF.

This clone was seen just once. The chain uses TRBV6-5 and TRBJ2-3; a weak D match, TRBD2 (6 bases). Per germline, CDR1 MNHEY and CDR2 SVGAGI. This CDR3 is 16 amino acids long. V gave up 0 bases and J gave up 6 bases, with 16 bases separating them. CDR3 residues: CASSYSKVGGLDTQYF. CDR3 coding DNA: TGTGCCAGCAGTTACTCGAAGGTGGGGGGATTGGATACGCAGTATTTT.

The chain uses TRBV4-1 and TRBJ1-5; 7 nucleotides line up with TRBD1. The CDR3 has 15 residues. CDR1 is MGHRA and CDR2 is YSYEKL in the germline V gene. With V trimmed by 2 bases and J by 1 base, 2 bases remained unmatched. The CDR3 sequence is CASSQPTGSNQPQHF. The CDR3 DNA sequence: TGCGCCAGCAGCCAACCGACAGGGAGCAATCAGCCCCAGCATTTT.

DNA for the CDR3: TGTGCCTGGAGTGCAAAGGACAGCAGTTTCTTCTATGGCTACACCTTC. Its translation is CAWSAKDSSFFYGYTF. This chain connects TRBV30 to TRBJ1-2; D is possibly TRBD1 (6 bases). The length of the CDR3 is 16 residues. With 1 base removed from V and 4 bases from J, the gap between germline ends came to 19 bases. The germline V gene encodes CDR1 GTSNPN and CDR2 SVGIG (reference sequence).

Concerning this clone itself: The limits of the CDR3 on the DNA are not certain, so only TCRdb's listed CDR3 is given. The genes are TRBV12-2 and TRBJ1-2; the D call TRBD1 from the table was never checked on the DNA. TRBV12-2 is assigned pseudogene status. The CDR3 is made up of 17 amino acids, end residues included. The CDR3 sequence is CASRLVGQGAPNYGYTF.

The chain links TRBV19 to TRBJ1-5; D possibly corresponds to TRBD1 (5 bases). There are 13 residues in the CDR3. Germline-derived CDR1 and CDR2 are LNHDA and SQIVND (reference sequence). The V end lost 3 bases, the J end lost 6 bases, and 9 bases lay between the germline ends. Here the CDR3 DNA reads TGTGCCAGTAGTATTCGGGGGAGTCAGCCCCAGCATTTT. It encodes CASSIRGSQPQHF.

This sequence joins TRBV5-6 and TRBJ1-1; D remains ambiguous. The CDR3 has 11 residues. The V gene lost 3 bases and the J gene lost 6 bases, with 6 bases spanning the gap. Germline lookup yields CDR1 SGHDT and CDR2 YYEEEE. DNA for the CDR3: TGTGCCAGCAGCTACGGGGCTGAAGCTTTCTTT. Translating gives CASSYGAEAFF. The entire variable domain, with the rest obtained from reference TRBV5-6 and TRBJ1-1, is as follows: DAGVTQSPTHLIKTRGQQVTLRCSPKSGHDTVSWYQQALGQGPQFIFQYYEEEERQRGNFPDRFSGHQFPNYSSELNVNALLLGDSALYLCASSYGAEAFFGQGTRLTVV.

This clone appeared once. The rearrangement joins TRBV27 to TRBJ1-6, with 9 bases lining up with TRBD1. V dropped 5 bases and J dropped 10; count of bases not matched to a gene: 6. This CDR3 region has 14 residues. In germline, CDR1 is MNHEY, CDR2 SMNVEV (reference sequence). The chain's CDR3 is CASSRDRVRSPLHF. In DNA, the CDR3 is TGTGCCAGCAGTAGGGACAGGGTCAGGTCACCCCTCCACTTT.

This sequence joins TRBV2 and TRBJ2-1, with a weak D call TRBD2 (5 bases). The CDR3 runs 14 residues. V lost 2 bases to trimming and J lost 10 bases, with 15 bases between them. Per the germline V gene, CDR1 is SNHLY and CDR2 is FYNNEI. CDR3 loop: CASSEIRGFGEQFF. CDR3 DNA: TGTGCCAGCAGTGAAATCCGAGGGTTTGGCGAGCAGTTCTTC.

CDR3 sequence: CASSQASQLGQRRSGNTIYF. As DNA, the CDR3 is TGTGCCAGCAGCCAAGCCTCCCAATTGGGACAGAGGAGGTCTGGAAACACCATATATTTT. The J gene is TRBJ1-3, the V gene TRBV3-1 (or the pseudogene TRBV3-2); 7 bases line up with TRBD1. The CDR3 sequence is 20 residues long. Losses at the gene ends were 1 base for V and 1 base for J; bases not matched to a gene: 16. Germline V gene sequence: CDR1 LGHDT, CDR2 YNNKEL (reference sequence).

The chain couples TRBV9 to TRBJ2-3; 10 bases match TRBD2. This CDR3 spans 15 amino acids. Germline V gives CDR1 SGDLS, CDR2 YYNGEE. J gave up 6 bases and V 4 bases, and 8 bases lay outside the gene matches. In DNA, the CDR3 is TGTGCCAGCAGCCAACTAAGCGGGGGGGTGGATACGCAGTATTTT. Protein sequence: CASSQLSGGVDTQYF.

Here the CDR3 DNA reads TGTGCAAGTCGCCTCAACAGTCATTTTGGCACAGATACGCAGTATTTT. Its translation is CASRLNSHFGTDTQYF. This chain links TRBV12-2 with TRBJ2-3; the table's TRBD1 call for D was not verified on the DNA. TRBV12-2 is flagged as a pseudogene. This CDR3 is 16 amino acids long.

The chain is built from TRBV6-5 and TRBJ1-3, with 8 bases fitting TRBD1. From germline, CDR1 is MNHEY and CDR2 SVGAGI. J gave up 2 bases and V 4 bases, and 4 bases lay outside the gene matches. This CDR3 has 15 amino acids. This CDR3 reads CASSFMDRAGNTIYF. The CDR3 coding sequence is TGTGCCAGCAGTTTCATGGACAGGGCTGGAAACACCATATATTTT.

J is TRBJ1-4 and V is TRBV30, with 8 positions matching TRBD1. V lost 0 bases to trimming and J lost 7 bases; unmatched junction nucleotides: 7. Germline V gene data show CDR1 as GTSNPN and CDR2 as SVGIG (reference sequence). The CDR3 runs 15 residues. The CDR3 region is CAWSVHTGGGEKLFF. The CDR3 region has the DNA TGTGCCTGGAGTGTACATACAGGGGGAGGTGAAAAACTGTTTTTT.

This clone was seen once. The V call is TRBV2, the J call TRBJ1-6; unclear D gene. V was pared by 6 bases and J by 7 bases, with 10 bases between. The CDR3 length is 13 residues. CDR1 is SNHLY and CDR2 is FYNNEI in the germline V gene. CDR3 sequence reads: CASRRGVNSPLHF. The CDR3 region has the DNA TGTGCCAGCAGAAGAGGCGTCAATTCACCCCTCCACTTT.

The rearrangement links TRBV5-1 to TRBJ1-1; D possibly corresponds to TRBD1 (6 bases). Looked up from germline, CDR1 is SGHRS and CDR2 is YFSETQ. The CDR3 contains 15 residues. Trimming removed 2 bases from V and 0 bases from J, with 11 bases in between. CDR3 sequence: CASSLSGVMNTEAFF. Written as DNA, the CDR3 is TGCGCCAGCAGCTTATCAGGGGTCATGAACACTGAAGCTTTCTTT.

The chain carries TRBV4-1 and TRBJ1-5; 12 bases map to TRBD1. Per germline, CDR1 MGHRA and CDR2 YSYEKL. The ends lost 3 bases at V and 8 bases at J; junction bases unmatched: 5. This CDR3 contains 15 residues. The CDR3 sequence: CASSHWDRGQEPQHF. In nucleotides, the CDR3 is TGCGCCAGCAGCCACTGGGACAGGGGGCAGGAGCCCCAGCATTTT.

The rearrangement links TRBV19 to TRBJ2-5; TRBD1 matches 8 bases. Germline loops: CDR1 LNHDA, CDR2 SQIVND (reference sequence). This CDR3 contains 15 residues. Trimming removed 3 bases from V and 4 bases from J; junction bases left unmatched: 7. DNA of the CDR3: TGTGCCAGTAGTATCCACGGACAGGGCCTAGAGACCCAGTACTTC. Amino acid sequence: CASSIHGQGLETQYF.

J is TRBJ2-1 and V is TRBV19; maybe TRBD1 (6 bases). V dropped 5 bases and J dropped 3 bases, with 23 bases sitting between them. CDR1 LNHDA and CDR2 SQIVND come from the germline V gene (reference sequence). The CDR3 totals 18 residues. The CDR3 protein is CASSPLGLSRGGYNEQFF. As DNA, the CDR3 is TGTGCCAGTAGTCCCCTCGGACTCTCACGAGGGGGCTACAATGAGCAGTTCTTC.

The chain uses TRBV19 and TRBJ1-2; D ambiguous. Germline V gene data show CDR1 as LNHDA and CDR2 as SQIVND (reference sequence). The CDR3 runs 14 residues. Trimming pared 3 bases from V and 6 bases from J, leaving 14 bases between. The CDR3 loop reads CASSIAGQHHGYTF. The CDR3 nucleotides are TGTGCCAGTAGTATCGCTGGGCAGCATCATGGCTACACCTTC.

This clone is a singleton in its sample. This chain connects TRBV2 to TRBJ2-1, with TRBD1 identical over 7 bases. Germline V gives CDR1 SNHLY, CDR2 FYNNEI. Trimming cost V 8 bases and J 3 bases; bases outside gene matches: 7. This CDR3 has 14 residues. This CDR3 reads CASEWSGGYNEQFF. The CDR3 DNA reads as TGTGCCAGCGAATGGTCAGGGGGCTACAATGAGCAGTTCTTC.

V and J are TRBV29-1 and TRBJ1-6; 8 nucleotides agree with TRBD1. The CDR3 runs to 13 residues. J was trimmed by 8 bases and V by 6 bases; bases with no gene match: 6. Per the germline V gene, CDR1 is SQVTM and CDR2 is ANQGSEA. Here the CDR3 DNA reads TGCAGCGTCGTGACAGGGGAAGATTCACCCCTCCACTTT. This codes for CSVVTGEDSPLHF. Based on the CDR3 plus reference TRBV29-1 and TRBJ1-6, the full variable domain is SAVISQKPSRDICQRGTSLTIQCQVDSQVTMMFWYRQQPGQSLTLIATANQGSEATYESGFVIDKFPISRPNLTFSTLTVSNMSPEDSSIYLCSVVTGEDSPLHFGNGTRLTVT.

This rearrangement joins TRBV6-5 to TRBJ2-2; D remains unclear. The CDR3 spans 13 residues. Trimming took 7 bases from V and 1 from J, leaving 7 bases between them. CDR1 and CDR2 (germline): MNHEY, SVGAGI. The CDR3 reads CASMRKNTGELFF. In DNA, the CDR3 is TGTGCCAGCATGAGAAAGAACACCGGGGAGCTGTTTTTT.

The chain joins TRBV25-1 to TRBJ1-1; D gene unclear. The CDR3 loop spans 14 amino acids. Trimming took 4 bases from V and 0 from J, leaving 9 bases between them. Germline CDR1 and CDR2: MGHDK and SYGVNS. CDR3 residues: CASSGTGMNTEAFF. In DNA, the CDR3 is TGTGCCAGCAGTGGGACCGGGATGAACACTGAAGCTTTCTTT.